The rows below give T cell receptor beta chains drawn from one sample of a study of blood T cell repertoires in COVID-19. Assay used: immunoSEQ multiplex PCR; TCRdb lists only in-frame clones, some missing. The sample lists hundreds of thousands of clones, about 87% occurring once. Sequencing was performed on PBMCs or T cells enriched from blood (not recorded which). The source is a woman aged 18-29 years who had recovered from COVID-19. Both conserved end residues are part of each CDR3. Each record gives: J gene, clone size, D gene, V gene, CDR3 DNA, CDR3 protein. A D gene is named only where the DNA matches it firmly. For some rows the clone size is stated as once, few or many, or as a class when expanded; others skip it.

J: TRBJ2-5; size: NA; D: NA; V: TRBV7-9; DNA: TGTGCCAGCAGCTCCATCACACTAGGATGGGAGACCCAGTACTTC; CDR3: CASSSITLGWETQYF
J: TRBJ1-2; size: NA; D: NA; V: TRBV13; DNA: TGTGCCAGCAGCCACCGTAATGGGGCGGAGGGCTACACCTTC; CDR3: CASSHRNGAEGYTF
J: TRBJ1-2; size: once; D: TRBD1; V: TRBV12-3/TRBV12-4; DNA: TGTGCCAGCACTACAGGGGCTGGGGGCTACACCTTC; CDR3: CASTTGAGGYTF
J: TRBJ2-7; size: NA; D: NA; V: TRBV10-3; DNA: TGTGCCATCAGCGCACAGGGCTACGAGCAGTACTTC; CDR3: CAISAQGYEQYF
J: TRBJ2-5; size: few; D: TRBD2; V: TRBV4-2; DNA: TGTGCCAGCAGCCAAGGGCGGGGGGGCCAAGAGACCCAGTACTTC; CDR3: CASSQGRGGQETQYF
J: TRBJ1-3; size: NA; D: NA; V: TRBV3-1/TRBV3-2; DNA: TGTGCCAGCAGTATAACTGGAAACACCATATATTTT; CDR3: CASSITGNTIYF
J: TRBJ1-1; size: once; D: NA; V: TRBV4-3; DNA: TGCGCCAGCAGCCAAGATCCCTGGACAGCCTTGGGGACTGAAGCTTTCTTT; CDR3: CASSQDPWTALGTEAFF
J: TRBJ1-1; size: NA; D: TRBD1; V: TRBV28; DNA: TGTGCCAGCACCATTACAGGGGTGAACACTGAAGCTTTCTTT; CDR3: CASTITGVNTEAFF
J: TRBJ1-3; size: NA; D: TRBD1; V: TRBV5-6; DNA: TGTGCCAGCAGCCCGGACAGGCAGTACTCTGGAAACACCATATATTTT; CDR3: CASSPDRQYSGNTIYF
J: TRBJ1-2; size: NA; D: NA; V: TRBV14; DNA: TGTGCCAGCAGCCAAGCGCAGGGTAGTGTCTATGGCTACACCTTC; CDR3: CASSQAQGSVYGYTF
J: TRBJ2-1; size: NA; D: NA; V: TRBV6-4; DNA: TGTGCCAGCAGTGACTCGACTAGGGATGAGCAGTTCTTC; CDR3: CASSDSTRDEQFF
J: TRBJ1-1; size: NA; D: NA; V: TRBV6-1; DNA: TGTGCCAGCAGTGACCAGGGCTTGAACACTGAAGCTTTCTTT; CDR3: CASSDQGLNTEAFF
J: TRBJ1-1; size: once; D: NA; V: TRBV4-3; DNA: TGCGCCAGCAGCCACCGCGGGGGGGGCACTGAAGCTTTCTTT; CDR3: CASSHRGGGTEAFF
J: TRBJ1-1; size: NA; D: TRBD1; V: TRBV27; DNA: TGTGCCAGCAGCCCAGACAGGGGAATGAACACTGAAGCTTTCTTT; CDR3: CASSPDRGMNTEAFF
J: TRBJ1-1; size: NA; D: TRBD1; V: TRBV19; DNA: TGTGCCAGTCGTTGGACAGGAGAGAACACTGAAGCTTTCTTT; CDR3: CASRWTGENTEAFF
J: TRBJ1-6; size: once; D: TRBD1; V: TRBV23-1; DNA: TGCGCCAGCATACCTCCAGGGACAGGTAAAAGTTATAATTCACCCCTCCACTTT; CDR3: CASIPPGTGKSYNSPLHF
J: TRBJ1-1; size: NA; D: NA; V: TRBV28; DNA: TGTGCCAGCAGTTTATTCGGGGAGGGAAAAGCTTTCTTT; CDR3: CASSLFGEGKAFF
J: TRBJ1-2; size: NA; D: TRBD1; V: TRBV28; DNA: TGTGCCAGCAGTTCCCGGGACAGGGTGCGGGGCTACACCTTC; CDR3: CASSSRDRVRGYTF
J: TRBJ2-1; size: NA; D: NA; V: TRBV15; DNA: TGTGCCACCAGCAGAGATCGGAATGAGCAGTTCTTC; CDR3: CATSRDRNEQFF
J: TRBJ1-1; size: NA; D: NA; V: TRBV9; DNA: TGTGCCAGCAGCGTAGCGGGTGCGGCCGCCGGTTCTGGTGAAGCTTTCTTT; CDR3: CASSVAGAAAGSGEAFF
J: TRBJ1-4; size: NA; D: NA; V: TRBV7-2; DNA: TGTGCCAGCAGCTCCGGGTACGGGGGGAGTAGGAATGAAAAACTGTTTTTT; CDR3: CASSSGYGGSRNEKLFF
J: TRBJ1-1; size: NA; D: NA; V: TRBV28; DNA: TGTGCCAGCAGTTTTTCGGGTATACAGGCGGACACTGAAGCTTTCTTT; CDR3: CASSFSGIQADTEAFF
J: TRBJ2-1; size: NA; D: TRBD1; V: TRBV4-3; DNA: TGCGCCAGCAGCCAGCGACAGGGGGGCTACAATGAGCAGTTCTTC; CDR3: CASSQRQGGYNEQFF
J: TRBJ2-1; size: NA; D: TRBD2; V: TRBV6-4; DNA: TGTGCCAGCAGTGACTTTCTCGGGGGGGCCTTAAATGAGCAGTTCTTC; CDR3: CASSDFLGGALNEQFF
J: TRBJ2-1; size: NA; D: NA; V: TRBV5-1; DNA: TGCGCCAGCAGCTTGGCTGGCAGGGAGGACAATGAGCAGTTCTTC; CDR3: CASSLAGREDNEQFF
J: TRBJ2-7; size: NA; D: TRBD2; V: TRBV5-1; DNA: TGCGCCAGCAGCTTGGATGGCGGGAGTGGCTACGAGCAGTACTTC; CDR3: CASSLDGGSGYEQYF
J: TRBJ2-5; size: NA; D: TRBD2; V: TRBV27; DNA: TGTGCCAGCAGTTTCGGCGGGAGGGCCGGAGAGACCCAGTACTTC; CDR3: CASSFGGRAGETQYF
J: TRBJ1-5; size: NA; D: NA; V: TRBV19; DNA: TGTGCCAGTAGTATCCGGGGTTTCAATCAGCCCCAGCATTTT; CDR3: CASSIRGFNQPQHF
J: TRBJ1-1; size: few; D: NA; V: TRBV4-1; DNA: TGCGCCAGCAGCTACTTGGCGCCGGGCACTGAAGCTTTCTTT; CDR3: CASSYLAPGTEAFF
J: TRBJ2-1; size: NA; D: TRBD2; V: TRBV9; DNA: TGTGCCAGCAGCGTAGCTACCTGGGCTAGCGGGGGGGCCAATGAGCAGTTCTTC; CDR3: CASSVATWASGGANEQFF
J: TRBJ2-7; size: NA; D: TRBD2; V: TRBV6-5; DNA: TGTGCCAGCAGAAGACCTTTAGCGGGGCTCTACGAGCAGTACTTC; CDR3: CASRRPLAGLYEQYF
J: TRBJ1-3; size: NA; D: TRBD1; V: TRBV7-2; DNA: TGTGCCAGCAGCCCAGACAGGGTTGTCTCTGGAAACACCATATATTTT; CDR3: CASSPDRVVSGNTIYF
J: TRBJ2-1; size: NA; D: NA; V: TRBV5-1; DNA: TGCGCCAGCAGGGAGGACTCCTACAATGAGCAGTTCTTC; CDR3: CASREDSYNEQFF
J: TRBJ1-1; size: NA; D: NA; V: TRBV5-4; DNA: TGTGCCAGCACGCGGGAAGCTTTGAACACTGAAGCTTTCTTT; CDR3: CASTREALNTEAFF
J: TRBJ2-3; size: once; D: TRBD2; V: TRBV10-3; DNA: TGTGCCATCAGTGACAATAGCGGGGCGACCACAGATACGCAGTATTTT; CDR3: CAISDNSGATTDTQYF
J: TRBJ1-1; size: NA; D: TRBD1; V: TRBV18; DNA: TGTGCCAGCAGTGAGGACAGGTCGAGCACTGAAGCTTTCTTT; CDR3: CASSEDRSSTEAFF
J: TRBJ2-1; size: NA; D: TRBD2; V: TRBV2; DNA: TGTGCCAGCAGCTATGGGACTAGCGGGGGGGCAGGTGAGCAGTTCTTC; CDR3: CASSYGTSGGAGEQFF
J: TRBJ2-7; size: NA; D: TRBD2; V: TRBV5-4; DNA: TGTGCCAGCAGCTTGGGCGCGGGAGTGGGTGAGCAGTACTTC; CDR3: CASSLGAGVGEQYF
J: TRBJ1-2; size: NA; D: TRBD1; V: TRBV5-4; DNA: TGTGCCAGCAGCGGGGGAACCGGGACAGGTCTAGCTGGCTACACCTTC; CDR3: CASSGGTGTGLAGYTF